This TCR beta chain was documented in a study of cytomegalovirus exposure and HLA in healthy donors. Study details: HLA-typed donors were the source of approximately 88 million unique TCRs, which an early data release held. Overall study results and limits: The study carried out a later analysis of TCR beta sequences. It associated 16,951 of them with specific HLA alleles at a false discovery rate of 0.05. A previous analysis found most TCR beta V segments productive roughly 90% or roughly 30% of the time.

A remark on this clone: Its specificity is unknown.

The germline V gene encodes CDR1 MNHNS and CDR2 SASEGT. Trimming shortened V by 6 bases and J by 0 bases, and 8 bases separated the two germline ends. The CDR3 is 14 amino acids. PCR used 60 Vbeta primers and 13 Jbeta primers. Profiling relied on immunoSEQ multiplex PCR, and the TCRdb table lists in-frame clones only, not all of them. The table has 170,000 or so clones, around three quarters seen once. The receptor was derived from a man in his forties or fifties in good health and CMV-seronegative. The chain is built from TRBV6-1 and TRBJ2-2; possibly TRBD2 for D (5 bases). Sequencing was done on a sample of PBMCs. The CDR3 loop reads CASRGSANTGELFF. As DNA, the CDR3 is TGTGCCAGCAGGGGGAGCGCGAACACCGGGGAGCTGTTTTTT.